Listed below are T cell receptor beta chains from one sample, sequenced in a study of blood T cell repertoires in COVID-19. Clones were read by immunoSEQ multiplex PCR, and TCRdb kept only the in-frame ones, dropping some. Of a few hundred thousand clones detected, roughly 86% appear once; the ten largest clones hold 8.5% to 10%. Sequenced input: peripheral blood. All receptors derive from a man aged 35-49 years who had recovered from COVID-19. Both conserved end residues are part of each CDR3. Each record gives: D gene, clone size, V gene, J gene, CDR3 length, CDR3 DNA, CDR3 protein. The D gene is left open where the match is weak. A row's size may be missing; if present it is once, few, many or a size class.

>TRBD1|NA|TRBV6-2/TRBV6-3|TRBJ1-2|13
TGTGCCACCAGCCCACAGGGGACCTATGGCTACACCTTC
CATSPQGTYGYTF
>TRBD2|NA|TRBV13|TRBJ2-4|19
TGTGCCAGCAGCCGTCTCGGGACTAGCGGGGACCTAGCCAAAAACATTCAGTACTTC
CASSRLGTSGDLAKNIQYF
>NA|NA|TRBV3-1/TRBV3-2|TRBJ1-1|14
TGTGCCAGCAGCCAAGAACAGGGACCCACTGAAGCTTTCTTT
CASSQEQGPTEAFF
>TRBD2|NA|TRBV5-1|TRBJ2-1|20
TGCGCCAGCAGCTCCCCGGGACTAGCGGGGGGGCCTCCTCAGGGCAATGAGCAGTTCTTC
CASSSPGLAGGPPQGNEQFF
>NA|NA|TRBV6-1|TRBJ1-2|13
TGTGCCAGCAGTGAAGTGAGGATCGGCGGCTACACCTTC
CASSEVRIGGYTF
>NA|NA|TRBV2|TRBJ2-5|15
TGTGCCAGCAGTGAGTCCGGCAGGGAAGGAGAGACCCAGTACTTC
CASSESGREGETQYF
>NA|NA|TRBV5-1|TRBJ2-1|16
TGCGCCAGCAGCTTCGGTACGCAAGGGGCGAGGAATGAGCAGTTCTTC
CASSFGTQGARNEQFF
>TRBD2|NA|TRBV3-1/TRBV3-2|TRBJ2-3|16
TGTGCCAGCAGCCAAGTGCCGGGACTAGGCACAGATACGCAGTATTTT
CASSQVPGLGTDTQYF
>NA|NA|TRBV18|TRBJ1-5|13
TGTGCCAGCTCACCACTGGGAGGGGAGCCCCAGCATTTT
CASSPLGGEPQHF
>NA|NA|TRBV14|TRBJ2-2|12
TGTGCCAGCAGCCTCGGGGGCGGGGAGCTGTTTTTT
CASSLGGGELFF
>TRBD2|NA|TRBV29-1|TRBJ2-3|12
TGCAGCGTACTAGCGATCGCAGATACGCAGTATTTT
CSVLAIADTQYF
>NA|NA|TRBV27|TRBJ1-1|14
TGTGCCAGCAGTTTACGGCAGGAACCCCGTAGAGCTTTCTTT
CASSLRQEPRRAFF
>TRBD1|few|TRBV6-5|TRBJ1-1|14
TGTGCCAGCAGTTTCGGGACAGCGGACACTGAAGCTTTCTTT
CASSFGTADTEAFF
>NA|NA|TRBV5-1|TRBJ2-3|13
TGCGCCAGCGGGACTCCCGACACAGATACGCAGTATTTT
CASGTPDTDTQYF
>NA|NA|TRBV9|TRBJ2-4|18
TGTGCCAGCAGCGTTGGACAGAGGGACCTTTTAGCCAAAAACATTCAGTACTTC
CASSVGQRDLLAKNIQYF
>TRBD2|NA|TRBV15|TRBJ2-1|18
TGTGCCACCAGCAGAGATCTACCCGGGCTAGCGGGAGACCCTGAGCAGTTCTTC
CATSRDLPGLAGDPEQFF
>TRBD1|NA|TRBV5-1|TRBJ2-1|17
TGCGCCAGCAGCTGGACAGACCGGGACAGGGGGATACATGAGCAGTTCTTC
CASSWTDRDRGIHEQFF
>NA|NA|TRBV4-3|TRBJ2-7|17
TGCGCCAGCAGCCAAGATCTTATGGGACTCAGCTCCTACGAGCAGTACTTC
CASSQDLMGLSSYEQYF
>NA|NA|TRBV21-1|TRBJ1-6|16
TGTGCCAGCAGCAGGGACGGACAGGGGATTAATTCACCCCTCCACTTT
CASSRDGQGINSPLHF
>TRBD2|NA|TRBV7-9|TRBJ2-7|15
TGTGCCAGCAGTTTAGCGGGAGGGCCGAGGTACGAGCAGTACTTC
CASSLAGGPRYEQYF
>TRBD2|NA|TRBV27|TRBJ2-5|18
TGTGCCAGCAGTTCCTCGCCGGGACTAGCGGGGATCCAAGAGACCCAGTACTTC
CASSSSPGLAGIQETQYF
>TRBD1|few|TRBV19|TRBJ1-5|15
TGTGCCAGTAGGGGACAGGGGGCGCCGGGACAGCCCCAGCATTTT
CASRGQGAPGQPQHF
>TRBD2|once|TRBV27|TRBJ2-5|13
TGTGCCAGCAGTCCGGGACTAGCGGCGACCCAGTACTTC
CASSPGLAATQYF
>NA|NA|TRBV7-2|TRBJ2-1|14
TGTGCCAGCAGCCCGGGACTCGGGTACAATGAGCAGTTCTTC
CASSPGLGYNEQFF
>NA|NA|TRBV6-5|TRBJ1-1|14
TGTGCCAGCAGTTATCCAGGGGCGAACACTGAAGCTTTCTTT
CASSYPGANTEAFF
>NA|few|TRBV15|TRBJ2-7|12
TGTGCCACCAGCAGCCTTGCGGGAGAGCAGTACTTC
CATSSLAGEQYF
>TRBD2|NA|TRBV7-2|TRBJ2-1|16
TGTGCCAGCAGCTTAGAGCGCGGGACTAGGTACAATGAGCAGTTCTTC
CASSLERGTRYNEQFF
>NA|NA|TRBV7-2|TRBJ1-5|13
TGTGCCAGCAGCCCTAGGGGGGGCCAGCCCCAGCATTTT
CASSPRGGQPQHF
>TRBD2|NA|TRBV29-1|TRBJ2-7|13
TGCAGCGTTAGCGGGAGGGCCTCCCACGAGCAGTACTTC
CSVSGRASHEQYF
>TRBD2|once|TRBV6-2/TRBV6-3|TRBJ2-7|14
TGTGCCAGCAGTTTGCTAGCGGGAGGTGGAGAGCAGTACTTC
CASSLLAGGGEQYF
>NA|NA|TRBV4-1|TRBJ1-6|18
TGCGCCAGCAGCCAAGAAGGTCCGGGGAGCTCCTATAATTCACCCCTCCACTTT
CASSQEGPGSSYNSPLHF
>TRBD1|NA|TRBV6-2/TRBV6-3|TRBJ1-5|16
TGTGCCAGCAGTCCCCTCGGGACAGGCCGGGGTCAGCCCCAGCATTTT
CASSPLGTGRGQPQHF
>NA|NA|TRBV4-1|TRBJ1-2|14
TGCGCCAGCAGCCAAGATCAGAGGCCTTATGGCTACACCTTC
CASSQDQRPYGYTF
>NA|NA|TRBV9|TRBJ2-3|15
TGTGCCAGCAGCGCCCGAAACCGGGAAGCTGATACGCAGTATTTT
CASSARNREADTQYF
>NA|NA|TRBV12-3/TRBV12-4|TRBJ1-4|13
TGTGCCAGCAGTTTAGGAGGGGGTGAAAAACTGTTTTTT
CASSLGGGEKLFF
>TRBD2|NA|TRBV9|TRBJ2-5|14
TGTGCCAGCAGCGGATTAGCGGGAGGGCCGACCCAGTACTTC
CASSGLAGGPTQYF
>NA|NA|TRBV6-2/TRBV6-3|TRBJ2-7|13
TGTGCCAGCAGTTACTCGACTAGCTACGAGCAGTACTTC
CASSYSTSYEQYF
>TRBD2|NA|TRBV6-5|TRBJ2-7|15
TGTGCCAGCAGTTACGCCGGGACTAGCGGATACGAGCAGTACTTC
CASSYAGTSGYEQYF
>TRBD1|NA|TRBV27|TRBJ1-2|16
TGTGCCAGCAGTCGCCAACTGACAGGGATAGTCTATGGCTACACCTTC
CASSRQLTGIVYGYTF
>TRBD1|NA|TRBV20-1|TRBJ1-1|11
TGCAGTGGAACAGGGGCGGGGGGAGCTTTCTTT
CSGTGAGGAFF